A single sample is the source of the 2 T cell receptor beta chains below, sequenced in a study of T cells expressing NK-cell markers. TCRdb derives one entry per CDR3 protein from the 5' RACE reads, leaving out DNA. The sample data list about 260,000 distinct CDR3 sequences. Input material: blood T cells: a sorted CD56 or NKG2C T cell subset, CD4+ or CD8+ T cells, or bulk PBMC T cells (not recorded which). These receptor sequences come from a man younger than 35 in good health.

The CDR3 is CAIGPEDRGTKNIQYF. V is TRBV10-3 and J is TRBJ2-4; TCRdb's D call of TRBD1 is untestable without DNA. From germline, CDR1 is ENHRY and CDR2 SYGVKD. This CDR3 is built from 16 residues.

The chain employs TRBV12-3 or TRBV12-4 and TRBJ2-7. This CDR3 has 11 residues. This chain's CDR3 is CASSTVYEQYF.